The 30 T cell receptor delta chains reported below all come from one sample, sequenced in a study of Vδ1+ human thymocytes. General study findings and limits: Thymic TRG and TRD repertoires appeared highly polyclonal, with Gaussian CDR3 length distributions.

These receptors lack a known antigen. The template was reverse-transcribed extracted RNA. Pooled V-gene forward primers with one constant-region reverse primer generated the CDR3 amplicons by multiplex PCR. TCRdb redid clone calling on the multiplex PCR reads using CATT. The table includes approximately 19,000 delta-chain clones, around 7.9% detected once. Sequencing used Vdelta1+ gamma-delta thymocytes from the thymus. As for subset: FACS-sorted CD3+ TCRalphabeta- TCRVdelta1+ TCRVdelta2- thymocytes. The receptors were sampled from a child younger than two who had congenital heart surgery.

This clone was seen a handful of times. The chain links TRDV1 to TRDJ1, with 7 bases aligning to TRDD3. The V and J ends lost 2 bases and 9 bases, in that order; junction bases with no gene match: 15. Germline assignment: CDR1 TSWWSYY and CDR2 QGS. The CDR3 extends over 16 amino acids. The CDR3 spells CALGESGGDIGVELIF. The CDR3 DNA follows: TGTGCTCTTGGGGAATCAGGTGGGGATATTGGAGTTGAACTCATCTTT.

J is TRDJ1 and V is TRDV1; TRDD3 is a possible D gene (6 bases). CDR1 is TSWWSYY, CDR2 QGS, per germline. V was shortened by 1 base and J by 0 bases, with 27 bases between the two germline ends. The CDR3 has 21 amino acids. The DNA for the CDR3 is TGTGCTCTTGGGGAACCAGCTTGCCCTCACAAGGGGATCCAGTACACCGATAAACTCATCTTT. Protein: CALGEPACPHKGIQYTDKLIF.

The chain couples TRDV2 to TRDJ1; D perhaps matches TRDD2 (5 bases). From germline, CDR1 is GEAIGNYY and CDR2 EKD. There are 20 residues in the CDR3. V lost 0 bases, J lost 3 bases, and 28 bases lay in between. The CDR3 protein is CACDTGTDFLCALVSDKLIF. Written as DNA, the CDR3 is TGTGCCTGTGACACCGGAACTGATTTCCTTTGCGCCCTAGTCTCCGATAAACTCATCTTT.

This clone has more than one count but fewer than ten. This sequence joins TRDV1 and TRDJ1, with a weak D call TRDD3 (6 bases). V was trimmed by 1 base and J by 0 bases, leaving 24 bases between them. CDR1 and CDR2 from the germline V gene are TSWWSYY and QGS. The CDR3 length is 20 residues. CDR3 amino acids: CALGEPVPPESLGYTDKLIF. The DNA for the CDR3 is TGTGCTCTTGGGGAACCTGTGCCCCCCGAGTCTCTGGGGTACACCGATAAACTCATCTTT.

This clone has just a few counts. The genes are TRDV1 and TRDJ1; 8 nucleotides match TRDD2. The V segment lost 3 bases and the J segment 10 bases; nucleotides outside the gene matches: 16. This CDR3 region has 16 residues. Germline values: CDR1 TSWWSYY, CDR2 QGS. Here the CDR3 DNA reads TGTGCTCTTGGGGACTTCCTACCCGGGATTCACCGGGGACTCATCTTT. Translated: CALGDFLPGIHRGLIF.

This rearrangement joins TRDV1 to TRDJ1; 8 bases line up with TRDD2. J was trimmed by 0 bases and V by 5 bases; bases with no gene match: 17. Germline values: CDR1 TSWWSYY, CDR2 QGS. This CDR3 has 19 amino acids. CDR3 DNA sequence: TGTGCTCTTGGGCAAACCCTTCCTAAGAACTGGGAGGACACCGATAAACTCATCTTT. Translating it yields CALGQTLPKNWEDTDKLIF.

This clone turned up a few times. The chain recombines TRDV1 with TRDJ1; TRDD3 matches 7 bases. Trimming took 1 base from V and 1 from J; bases not matched to a gene: 18. Per the germline V gene, CDR1 is TSWWSYY and CDR2 is QGS. This CDR3 has 20 amino acids. The CDR3 spells CALGEPTLDCTGEATDKLIF. The CDR3 nucleotides are TGTGCTCTTGGGGAACCTACCCTAGATTGTACTGGGGAAGCCACCGATAAACTCATCTTT.

This clone has just a few counts. This chain uses TRDV1 with TRDJ1; D possibly uses TRDD2 or TRDD3 (8 bases each). The V gene's germline CDR1 is TSWWSYY and CDR2 QGS. The ends were cut back, 1 base at V and 0 bases at J, with 33 bases in the middle. This CDR3 is built from 23 residues. The CDR3 here is CALGEPHLKLPTGYWGYTDKLIF. The DNA for the CDR3 is TGTGCTCTTGGGGAACCGCACCTTAAACTTCCTACCGGGTACTGGGGGTACACCGATAAACTCATCTTT.

This clone appeared a few times. The chain links TRDV1 to TRDJ1; D possibly matches TRDD2 or TRDD3 (6 bases each). From germline, CDR1 is TSWWSYY and CDR2 QGS. This CDR3 is 18 amino acids long. V lost 2 bases, J lost 8 bases, and 27 bases lay in between. The CDR3 region has the DNA TGTGCTCTTGGGGAATGGGGGCCTTCCCCCGATATCCGAGTAAAACTCATCTTT. Its protein is CALGEWGPSPDIRVKLIF.

Only a few counts were recorded for this clone. J is TRDJ1 and V is TRDV1, with TRDD3 matching over 11 bases. The germline V gene has CDR1 TSWWSYY and CDR2 QGS. J gave up 7 bases and V 0 bases, and 22 bases lay outside the gene matches. The CDR3 is made up of 21 amino acids. CDR3 DNA: TGTGCTCTTGGGGAACTTTTTGCGTGGCAGGGGAGCTGGGGGATACACCCTAAACTCATCTTT. Translation: CALGELFAWQGSWGIHPKLIF.

The chain employs TRDV1 and TRDJ1, with 10 bases that match TRDD3. With 3 bases clipped from V and 2 bases from J, the junction kept 15 bases outside the gene matches. This CDR3 contains 19 residues. From germline, CDR1 is TSWWSYY and CDR2 QGS. The CDR3: CALGDRGPFLLGDTDKLIF. CDR3 in DNA: TGTGCTCTTGGGGATCGCGGGCCTTTCCTACTGGGGGATACCGATAAACTCATCTTT.

The table lists this clone with a few counts. This chain connects TRDV1 to TRDJ1; 9 nucleotides agree with TRDD3. Germline loops: CDR1 TSWWSYY, CDR2 QGS. The V gene end was trimmed by 5 bases and the J gene end by 1 base; junction bases not matched to a gene: 23. This CDR3 spans 21 amino acids. The CDR3 here is CALGNLPSTCSYWGTTDKLIF. The DNA for the CDR3 is TGTGCTCTTGGGAATCTACCCTCCACCTGTTCGTACTGGGGGACCACCGATAAACTCATCTTT.

This clone has more than one count but fewer than ten. The V gene is TRDV1, the J gene TRDJ1, with a possible D match to TRDD2 (5 bases). Germline V lookup: CDR1 TSWWSYY, CDR2 QGS. The CDR3 totals 16 residues. V was trimmed by 4 bases and J by 1 base, leaving 16 bases between them. The CDR3 DNA sequence: TGTGCTCTTGGGGGACGAGCTCCTAAGGGCACCGATAAACTCATCTTT. Protein: CALGGRAPKGTDKLIF.

The rearrangement joins TRDV1 to TRDJ2, with 12 bases identical to TRDD3. The junction had 19 bases not matched to a gene; V was cut back by 5 bases and J by 0 bases. CDR1 and CDR2 (germline): TSWWSYY, QGS. The CDR3 is 22 residues long. The CDR3 sequence is CALGKEPTSVWGIRPLTAQLFF. CDR3 nucleotide sequence: TGTGCTCTTGGGAAGGAACCTACATCTGTCTGGGGGATACGGCCTTTGACAGCACAACTCTTCTTT.

The V gene is TRDV1, the J gene TRDJ1; 12 bases match TRDD3. The germline CDR1 and CDR2 sequences are TSWWSYY and QGS. This CDR3 region has 19 residues. Unmatched junction bases numbered 14, after V lost 3 bases and J lost 3 bases. CDR3 region: CALGDAILAYWGIPDKLIF. CDR3 in DNA: TGTGCTCTTGGGGACGCTATTCTCGCGTACTGGGGGATACCCGATAAACTCATCTTT.

The chain joins TRDV1 to TRDJ1; the match to TRDD3 covers 13 bases. There are 22 residues in the CDR3. Germline CDR1 reads TSWWSYY; CDR2 reads QGS. Losses at the gene ends were 1 base for V and 1 base for J; bases not matched to a gene: 18. The CDR3 DNA sequence: TGTGCTCTTGGGGAACGGAATCCTCATCCTACTGGGGGATACGTGAGCACCGATAAACTCATCTTT. Translating it yields CALGERNPHPTGGYVSTDKLIF.

This clone was recorded a few times. The genes are TRDV1 and TRDJ1; no clear D. The V end was cut by 5 bases, the J end by 4 bases, with 26 bases between. CDR3 length equals 18 residues. The germline gives CDR1 TSWWSYY, CDR2 QGS. In nucleotides, the CDR3 is TGTGCTCTTGGGAAAGGTCTAAAATCTTCTACCCGCAGCGATAAACTCATCTTT. Its protein product is CALGKGLKSSTRSDKLIF.

The rearrangement joins TRDV1 to TRDJ1; 11 bases line up with TRDD3. The J gene comes from matching the DNA to germline here; TCRdb lacks it. Germline trimming cut 0 bases from V and 1 base from J; bases unmatched to any gene: 19. The CDR3 consists of 22 residues. CDR1 is TSWWSYY and CDR2 is QGS in the germline V gene. This CDR3 is CALGELLPTFYWGIYRTDKLIF. Here the CDR3 DNA reads TGTGCTCTTGGGGAACTACTTCCTACCTTCTACTGGGGGATATACCGCACCGATAAACTCATCTTT.

The chain couples TRDV2 to TRDJ1; 8 positions agree with TRDD3. Trimming cost V 3 bases and J 11 bases; bases outside gene matches: 10. This CDR3 comprises 13 residues. CDR1 is GEAIGNYY and CDR2 is EKD in the germline V gene. This CDR3 reads CACDGPGGRPLIF. DNA for the CDR3: TGTGCCTGTGACGGCCCTGGGGGACGTCCGCTCATCTTT.

This clone showed up just a few times. The chain employs TRDV1 and TRDJ1; the D gene is possibly TRDD2 (6 bases). Germline-derived CDR1 and CDR2 are TSWWSYY and QGS. V was shortened by 1 base and J by 2 bases, with 17 bases between the two germline ends. CDR3 size: 17 residues. The DNA of the CDR3 is TGTGCTCTTGGGGAACCGCTCTTCCTTTTTGAAACCGATAAACTCATCTTT. Translation: CALGEPLFLFETDKLIF.

V usage is TRDV1 and J usage is TRDJ1; D unclear. CDR1 and CDR2 from the germline V gene are TSWWSYY and QGS. Trimming cost V 6 bases and J 2 bases, with 10 bases left between them. The CDR3 has 13 residues. CDR3 region: CALGRRVTDKLIF. The CDR3 DNA sequence: TGTGCTCTTGGCCGCAGGGTTACCGATAAACTCATCTTT.

This chain links TRDV2 with TRDJ1; D ambiguous. Germline V gene sequence: CDR1 GEAIGNYY, CDR2 EKD. Trimming stripped 0 bases from V and 6 bases from J, with 7 bases between. The CDR3 is 12 amino acids. The CDR3 loop is CACDTGPYKLIF. CDR3 nucleotide sequence: TGTGCCTGTGACACCGGCCCGTATAAACTCATCTTT.

Only a few counts were recorded for this clone. J is TRDJ1 and V is TRDV1, with 8 positions matching TRDD3. Germline CDR1 and CDR2: TSWWSYY and QGS. This CDR3 is built from 19 residues. J lost 0 bases, V lost 1 base, and 13 bases had no gene match. The DNA for the CDR3 is TGTGCTCTTGGGGAACAACGCTGGGGGAACCAAAAGTACACCGATAAACTCATCTTT. Translating it yields CALGEQRWGNQKYTDKLIF.

The chain combines TRDV1 with TRDJ1, with 13 bases aligning to TRDD3. The length of the CDR3 is 25 residues. CDR1 and CDR2 from the germline V gene are TSWWSYY and QGS. The V gene end was trimmed by 4 bases and the J gene end by 0 bases; junction bases not matched to a gene: 29. CDR3 sequence: CALGALEGLPKDTGGYAGDTDKLIF. The CDR3 nucleotides read TGTGCTCTTGGGGCACTAGAGGGCCTTCCTAAAGATACTGGGGGATACGCCGGGGACACCGATAAACTCATCTTT.

The chain couples TRDV1 to TRDJ1, with 8 nucleotides matching TRDD2. V gave up 3 bases and J gave up 3 bases; unmatched junction bases: 27. The germline CDR1 and CDR2 sequences are TSWWSYY and QGS. The CDR3 is made up of 22 amino acids. Here the CDR3 DNA reads TGTGCTCTTGGGGACCACCTACCTTCCTATTGCCTCAGGGACAGGGGGGCCGATAAACTCATCTTT. Translated, it gives CALGDHLPSYCLRDRGADKLIF.

This clone was counted only a few times. The chain carries TRDV1 and TRDJ1, with 8 bases lining up with TRDD3. The CDR3 extends over 24 amino acids. The J segment lost 0 bases and the V segment lost 3 bases, leaving 30 bases of the junction unmatched. CDR1 and CDR2 from the germline V gene are TSWWSYY and QGS. CDR3 region: CALGDTSLPYWGPHRPTYTDKLIF. The CDR3, as DNA: TGTGCTCTTGGGGACACCTCACTCCCCTACTGGGGGCCCCATAGGCCTACTTACACCGATAAACTCATCTTT.

This clone appeared a few times. The chain carries TRDV1 and TRDJ1; D possibly matches TRDD2 or TRDD3 (9 bases each). V lost 5 bases to trimming and J lost 0 bases, with 25 bases between them. Germline V gene data show CDR1 as TSWWSYY and CDR2 as QGS. This CDR3 is built from 19 residues. The CDR3 DNA follows: TGTGCTCTTGGGAGACCCTTCCTACTGGGGGACTCTTACACCGATAAACTCATCTTT. Amino acids: CALGRPFLLGDSYTDKLIF.

This rearrangement joins TRDV1 to TRDJ1, with TRDD3 matching 7 bases. CDR1 and CDR2 from the germline V gene are TSWWSYY and QGS. V was pared by 2 bases and J by 5 bases, with 17 bases of the junction left unmatched. CDR3 length equals 18 residues. CDR3 amino acids: CALGESVPYRTGADKLIF. CDR3 DNA: TGTGCTCTTGGGGAATCCGTTCCTTACCGTACTGGGGCAGATAAACTCATCTTT.

The J gene is TRDJ1; the V gene was not called; TRDD3, the table's D call, lacks a check against the DNA. The CDR3 has 17 amino acids. The CDR3, as DNA: TGTGCTCTTGGGGAATGGGGTTCCCGCCAGTACACCGATAAACTCATCTTT. Amino acid sequence: CALGEWGSRQYTDKLIF.

This sequence joins TRDV1 and TRDJ1; 12 bases are a match to TRDD3. Germline CDR1 and CDR2: TSWWSYY and QGS. The CDR3 is 19 amino acids. The V segment lost 2 bases and the J segment 7 bases; nucleotides outside the gene matches: 17. For the CDR3, the DNA is TGTGCTCTTGGGGAATTTTTCGGTACTGGGGGATACCCACCCACTAAACTCATCTTT. It is translated as CALGEFFGTGGYPPTKLIF.